The clone carrying this TCR beta chain was observed a few times. The data stem from a study of identical twins. The CDR3 covers 16 residues. Trimming removed 0 bases from V and 3 bases from J, with 15 bases in between. CDR1 and CDR2 (germline): LGHDT, YNNKEL (reference sequence). TCRdb reprocessed the 5' RACE reads with MiXCR, giving one entry per CDR3 protein. The table shows 250,000 to 300,000 distinct CDR3 sequences, with nearly 9.5% occurring only once. The sample also formed part of further work on yellow fever vaccine responses in identical twins.

The sequenced sample consisted of CD8+ T cells sorted from blood. The TCR was taken from a woman between 18 and 30 years old in good health. The rearrangement joins TRBV3-1 to TRBJ2-7; weak D call: TRBD2 (5 bases). CDR3 DNA: TGTGCCAGCAGCCAAGAAGGAGGAGGACGGAACTACGAGCAGTACTTC. It codes for CASSQEGGGRNYEQYF.